The clone carrying this T cell receptor (beta chain) was counted at least ten times. Every patient underwent thyroid surgery untreated. These data come from a study of metastatic and nonmetastatic thyroid tumors. MiXCR was used by TCRdb to re-call the PCR reads. There are around 25,000 clones in the sample; 15% occur only once, and 3.3% lies in the top ten. Trimming shortened V by 8 bases and J by 1 base, and 18 bases separated the two germline ends. Germline V gene data show CDR1 as SNHLY and CDR2 as FYNNEI. This CDR3 contains 16 residues. The receptor comes from a female donor with papillary thyroid cancer or a benign thyroid nodule (not recorded which). Some clones in this sample may be carry-over from other donors' samples. The chain joins TRBV2 to TRBJ1-3; possibly TRBD1 for D (6 bases). Sequenced input: blood. This chain's CDR3 is CASSSGHSFSGNTIYF. In DNA form, the CDR3 reads TGTGCCAGCTCTTCGGGACATTCTTTTTCTGGAAACACCATATATTTT.